Included here is one T cell receptor (beta chain) sequence, with context. Its antigen is undetermined. The sample is drawn from a study of PD-L1 blockade in urothelial cancer. Turning to the study itself: Analysis of the blood was performed 3 weeks (second dose) and 6 weeks after treatment start.

CDR1 is MDHEN, CDR2 SYDVKM, per germline. The ends were cut back, 6 bases at V and 8 bases at J, with 16 bases in the middle. CDR3 length: 14 residues. Pretreatment and on-treatment samples were taken, numbering 1 to 8 per patient. Profiling relied on immunoSEQ multiplex PCR, and the TCRdb table lists in-frame clones only, not all of them. Among tens of thousands of clones listed, 70% to 90% were seen once. Study results and caveats: Greater 3-week expansion of tumor-associated blood clones was recorded for durable-benefit patients. In blood sampled pretreatment, TCR clonality below the median predicted better survival.

The rearrangement uses TRBV28 and TRBJ1-4; the D is unclear. The sequenced sample was PBMCs, obtained around atezolizumab (anti-PD-L1) treatment. The TCR was taken from a man in his 60s with urothelial cancer. CDR3 DNA: TGTGCCAGCAGACCCGGGGAGGCGAGCGAAAAACTGTTTTTT. Residues: CASRPGEASEKLFF.